This T cell receptor beta chain was sequenced during a study of cytomegalovirus exposure and HLA in healthy donors (dated 2017 in TCRdb). Looking at the study overall: According to an earlier analysis of 587 of the donors, some 170 million T cells yielded approximately 120 million unique TCR beta sequences and approximately 300 Gb of sequence data. Typing coverage differed by locus: A, B, C, DRB1 and DQB1 were typed in roughly 620-630 donors, DQA1 in about 500, DPA1 in roughly 590, and DPB1 in 400 to 490. To study patterns of TCR occurrence, a later analysis re-analyzed previously published TCR beta repertoires from several hundred donors and added high-resolution HLA genotyping. Donor age, sex, ethnicity and CMV serostatus were compiled alongside the repertoire data. Of the 350 to 450 genotyped donors, about 80% fell in the genetic ancestry cluster associated with self-reported Caucasian donors. Every discovery cohort repertoire had been produced on one sequencing platform. High-throughput TCR immunosequencing, statistical association of individual TCRs with disease status, and machine learning were combined to predict cytomegalovirus infection status. Rather than using new phenotypic data, the later analysis identified candidate immune exposures from TCR beta sequences and from how often those sequences occurred across donors. About 320 gigabases of sequencing data and tens of millions of unique TCR sequences were included in an early release covering several hundred HLA-typed donors. An earlier analysis of roughly 600 of the donors used high-throughput TCR beta sequencing to judge whether each TCR beta V gene segment behaved as functional or pseudogenic. The study profiled the T cell repertoires of around 700 subjects by immunosequencing and related them to cytomegalovirus serostatus. Among around 400 genotyped donors of the cohort, an average of around 240,000 unique TCR beta nucleotide sequences was sequenced per donor, of which about 18% were non-productive. In a later genetic analysis, genome-wide SNP genotypes for about three fifths of the 666 donors were used, and that subset was treated as a discovery cohort. Class I and class II HLA loci were covered by the typing at four-digit resolution. Roughly five DR-DQ haplotypes were treated as single units for association and clustering because of strong linkage in the cohort. A separate validation cohort of over 95 different subjects was used in addition to the roughly 640-subject first cohort. The study aimed to test whether signatures of past pathogen exposure could be identified by cataloging public T cell receptors. The investigation overall reported the following: A later analysis found that most CMV-associated TCR beta chains appeared HLA-restricted, with HLA associations seemingly driven largely by CMV exposure. In a later analysis, HLA-associated TCR beta chains showed more clonal expansion and lower generation probabilities than non-associated chains that were equally common. The sequencing pipeline was judged likely to have produced a cluster of highly shared sequence variants as a technical artifact. A further reported finding was that TCR beta sequences accurately predicted the HLA-A and HLA-B alleles for most subjects in the first cohort. CMV serostatus was the only immune exposure information available for the cohort. Specific HLA alleles were associated with more than 15,000 TCR beta sequences at a false discovery rate of 0.05 in a later analysis. Linkage disequilibrium might explain the correlated functional status among segregating V segments, but an unknown experimental factor could not be excluded. The authors suggested that the approach could potentially be extended to other disease states and immunological phenotypes. Across donors, most TCR sequences were observed very rarely, whereas some public TCRs were present in many individuals. Because some donors lacked HLA typing at each locus, the association tests relied only on the typed subset. Some IMGT-functional V segments, including TRBV6-2 and TRBV6-3, could not be told apart with the 87-base-pair reads, so those segments were excluded. Only TCR beta chains were sequenced in this cohort, and the absence of alpha or paired-chain data limited detectable features. Cytomegalovirus status was reported to be diagnosed by the classifier with high specificity and sensitivity in both the original and validation cohorts. According to a later genetic analysis, donors in an Asian-associated ancestry cluster had fewer N-insertions in productive TCRs than the approximately 690-donor mean. Because counts were too low, 15 to 20 rarely observed V segments, including chromosome 9 orphons, were left out of the earlier analysis of some 600 of the donors. A later analysis found that TCR association rates varied across HLA loci, with DRB1 alleles showing the most associated TCRs and HLA-C alleles the fewest. When HLA alleles, especially DR and DQ, strongly co-occurred, TCR associations were difficult to assign to individual alleles. Roughly uniform sequencing depth across donors was assumed in presence/absence analyses, although this assumption may not hold. An association between a missense DCLRE1C variant and V-gene and J-gene trimming of TCR beta chains was found in a later genetic analysis and replicated in an independent cohort. A few of the identified cytomegalovirus-associated TCR beta chains were confirmed in vitro to be specific for cytomegalovirus antigens. An earlier analysis of approximately 570 of the donors showed that most TCR beta V segments appeared in productive rearrangements either about 87% or about 30% of the time, which broadly matched IMGT annotations. The study listed 164 TCR beta chains as associated with cytomegalovirus. According to a later analysis, parvovirus B19, influenza, CMV and Epstein-Barr virus appeared linked to several top co-occurrence clusters.

Library preparation employed the immunoSEQ multiplex PCR assay. For the multiplex PCR, a mixture combining 60 forward primers for TCR Vbeta segments and 13 reverse primers for TCR Jbeta segments was used. The CDR3 region of rearranged TCR beta genes was amplified from genomic DNA with a multiplex PCR assay. Amplified TCR beta libraries were sequenced as 87-base-pair reads on the Illumina HiSeq System. For the original study's pipeline: Across the 600 to 700 repertoires, a later analysis counted about 81 million unique TCR beta chains, approximately 10 million of which were shared by at least two donors. A nearest-neighbor algorithm error-corrected the raw reads and collapsed the reads into unique sequences, merging closely related sequences to remove PCR and sequencing errors. To assign V, D and J gene segments, CDR3 sequences were aligned to IMGT reference sequences. Each retained sequence needed at least a six-nucleotide match to both a V gene segment and a J gene segment. A rearrangement counted as productive if the CDR3 had no stop codons and remained in frame with V and J, and every other rearrangement counted as non-productive. Following IMGT convention, CDR3 was defined as the stretch from the second conserved V-encoded cysteine up to the conserved J-encoded phenylalanine. The earlier analysis of a few hundred of the donors excluded sequences that lacked an unambiguous match to a single V gene segment. An earlier analysis of 550 to 650 of the donors classified V segments as functional when productive rearrangements were above 56.7% and as segregating when the standard deviation between donors was above 5%. To diagnose cytomegalovirus status from the catalog of TCR beta chain sequences, a statistical classification framework was built. In a later analysis, TCR nucleotide sequences were compared against IMGT/GENE-DB human TR gene sequences so that V and J genes could be assigned. A later analysis assigned CDR3 sequences and most-parsimonious VDJ recombination scenarios with the TCRdist pipeline. A later analysis defined each TCR beta chain by its CDR3 amino acid sequence plus V-gene family, and excluded reads lacking a unique V-gene family. A later analysis removed nearly 600 highly shared, low-generation-probability nucleotide sequences to deal with suspected cross-contamination and a sequencing artifact. In a later analysis, a clonal expansion index for each public chain was calculated from normalized within-repertoire ranks of inferred template counts. In a later analysis, generation probabilities were computed with a VDJ recombination model fitted to out-of-frame rearrangements, and the resulting probabilities were checked against IGoR. A later analysis scored TCR-TCR, TCR-HLA and TCR-CMV co-occurrence with hypergeometric tests, applying a repertoire-size bias correction to TCR pairs. In a later analysis, false discovery rates were estimated by permuting HLA or CMV assignments 20 times. In a later analysis, co-occurring TCRs were grouped using DBSCAN, with TCRdist sequence similarity added in when clustering inside HLA-allele-positive subsets. Co-occurrence clustering excluded repertoires with fewer than 30,000 or more than 120,000 public chains, plus five with anomalous nucleotide sharing. Held by TCRdb, this immuneACCESS table contains in-frame sequences only and omits some clones. Under half of the omission traces to an unresolved V gene where checked; the cause of the rest is unknown. D and trimming were read from the DNA, whereas the V and J calls and clone size are those reported in that table. The sample has around 260,000 clones on record, 75% to 85% of them singletons. The ten most abundant clones make up about 0.3% of the sample.

Reading the germline V gene gives CDR1 SGDLS and CDR2 YYNGEE. For this chain, trimming is 5 bases at the V end and 7 bases at the J end, and the number of junction bases without a gene match is 11. From cysteine to phenylalanine, the CDR3 is 15 amino acids long. Just the 45-base CDR3 DNA is kept, in frame starting at base 1. Points on this clone: Its antigen is unknown. It has no much larger one-base neighbor in the sample; base qualities were not kept.

The cohort comprised fewer than 750 healthy bone marrow donors. All cohort members were sampled while nominally healthy, although unrecorded immune exposures were likely present. The donor tested CMV seronegative, placing the donor among the 350 or so seronegative members of the cohort. Each donor provided a peripheral blood sample, and peripheral blood mononuclear cells were used for TCR beta sequencing. The Qiagen DNeasy Blood Extraction Kit was used to extract genomic DNA from the blood cell samples. Material: PBMCs. The sequence is built from TRBV9 and TRBJ2-1; 8 of the junction bases match TRBD1. The sequence was obtained from a girl aged 2 to 9 in good health and CMV-seronegative. The DNA is TGTGCCAGCAGTTTCACCCAGGGGGCTCGGAATGAGCAGTTCTTC. This gives the protein CASSFTQGARNEQFF.